The T cell receptor (beta chain) described here comes from a study of neurological immune-mediated disorders. PBMCs numbering 2 million and stored at -80 C yielded the unsorted libraries. Looked up from germline, CDR1 is SGDLS and CDR2 is YYNGEE. Trimming cost V 3 bases and J 1 base; bases outside gene matches: 3. This CDR3 has 14 residues. One entry per CDR3 protein, called by TCRdb with MiXCR from the 5' RACE reads. The sample contains 50,000 to 75,000 distinct CDR3 sequences, 4.1% of which appear only once. At least ten counts were recorded for this clonotype. This receptor was obtained from a man aged 45 to 65 with multiple sclerosis. The specimen was PBMCs. V and J are TRBV9 and TRBJ1-1; 7 nucleotides agree with TRBD1. CDR3 bases: TGTGCCAGCAGCGGACAGGGCCGGAACACTGAAGCTTTCTTT. As protein: CASSGQGRNTEAFF.